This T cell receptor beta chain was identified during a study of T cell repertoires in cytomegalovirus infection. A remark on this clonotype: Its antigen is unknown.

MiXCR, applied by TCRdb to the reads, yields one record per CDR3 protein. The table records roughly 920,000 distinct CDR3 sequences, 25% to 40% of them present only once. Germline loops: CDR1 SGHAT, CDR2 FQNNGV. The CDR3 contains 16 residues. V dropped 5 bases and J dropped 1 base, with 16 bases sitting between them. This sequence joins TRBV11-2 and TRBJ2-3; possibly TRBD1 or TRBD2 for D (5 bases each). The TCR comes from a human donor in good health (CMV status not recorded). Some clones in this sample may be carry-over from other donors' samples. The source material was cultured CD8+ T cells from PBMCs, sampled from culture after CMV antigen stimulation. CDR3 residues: CASSQVGQRGTDTQYF. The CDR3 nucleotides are TGTGCCAGCAGCCAAGTGGGGCAGAGGGGCACAGATACGCAGTATTTT.